The next 25 T cell receptor beta chains were all read from a single sample in a study of cytomegalovirus exposure and HLA in healthy donors. Using immunoSEQ multiplex PCR, the repertoire was profiled, and TCRdb retains in-frame clones only, with some absent. Of around 190,000 clones listed, 86% are singletons. Sequenced: PBMCs. The receptors stem from a woman aged 18 to 35 in good health and CMV-seronegative.

The V gene is TRBV5-1, the J gene TRBJ2-7, with D possibly being TRBD1 (6 bases). V lost 3 bases and J lost 2, with 12 bases in between. The length of the CDR3 is 14 residues. Germline CDR1 SGHRS, CDR2 YFSETQ. In DNA, the CDR3 is TGCGCCAGCAGCTACGGACAGCCCGCCTACGAGCAGTACTTC. As protein: CASSYGQPAYEQYF.

The J gene is TRBJ2-1, the V gene TRBV9; 8 bases line up with TRBD2. This CDR3 spans 15 amino acids. Unmatched junction bases numbered 6, after V lost 2 bases and J lost 5 bases. CDR1 SGDLS and CDR2 YYNGEE come from the germline V gene. The CDR3 region has the DNA TGTGCCAGCAGCGTGTACGGGGGGGCGAACAATGAGCAGTTCTTC. As protein: CASSVYGGANNEQFF. Variable domain in full (rest from reference TRBV9 and TRBJ2-1): DSGVTQTPKHLITATGQRVTLRCSPRSGDLSVYWYQQSLDQGLQFLIQYYNGEERAKGNILERFSAQQFPDLHSELNLSSLELGDSALYFCASSVYGGANNEQFFGPGTRLTVL.

The V gene is TRBV14, the J gene TRBJ2-7, with D maybe TRBD1 (6 bases). Trimming pared 1 base from V and 5 bases from J, leaving 18 bases between. The CDR3 has 16 residues. In germline, CDR1 is SGHDN, CDR2 FVKESK. CDR3 DNA sequence: TGTGCCAGCAGCCAAGGGAACAGGGCACCACCCCACGAGCAGTACTTC. Protein product: CASSQGNRAPPHEQYF.

The chain links TRBV27 to TRBJ1-2; D is unresolved. The V gene's germline CDR1 is MNHEY and CDR2 SMNVEV (reference sequence). The CDR3 runs 16 residues. V was clipped by 5 bases and J by 2 bases, with 18 bases between them. CDR3 loop: CASSLLAGKGNYGYTF. The CDR3 DNA reads TGTGCCAGCAGTCTCCTCGCGGGAAAAGGGAACTATGGCTACACCTTC.

The rearrangement uses TRBV27 and TRBJ1-5, with D possibly TRBD1 on 6 matching bases. The CDR3 runs to 15 residues. V was clipped by 5 bases and J by 5 bases, with 16 bases between them. Looked up from germline, CDR1 is MNHEY and CDR2 is SMNVEV (reference sequence). The CDR3 loop reads CASSAQGLPDQPQHF. The CDR3 coding sequence is TGTGCCAGCAGTGCACAGGGTTTGCCCGATCAGCCCCAGCATTTT.

This clone was detected only a few times. The sample contains more than one DNA sequence encoding this CDR3. The chain joins TRBV6-5 to TRBJ2-5, with 15 bases matching TRBD2. CDR3 size: 15 residues. The V and J ends lost 5 bases and 4 bases, in that order; junction bases with no gene match: 2. Germline CDR1 reads MNHEY; CDR2 reads SVGAGI. CDR3 in DNA: TGTGCCAGCAGTGGACTAGCGGGAGGGCCAGAGACCCAGTACTTC. Protein sequence: CASSGLAGGPETQYF.

The CDR3 DNA reads TGTGCCAGCAGCCTAAGAGACAGGGGCCGACTCTATGGCTACACCTTC. Its protein is CASSLRDRGRLYGYTF. The J gene is TRBJ1-2, the V gene TRBV7-2; 8 nucleotides align to TRBD1. V gave up 5 bases and J gave up 4 bases; unmatched junction bases: 12. Germline CDR1 and CDR2: SGHTA and FQGNSA. CDR3 length: 16 residues.

V gene TRBV11-2 combines with J gene TRBJ1-5; no clear D gene. The CDR3 runs to 13 residues. CDR1 is SGHAT, CDR2 FQNNGV, per germline. Trimming removed 2 bases at V and 9 bases at J, with 11 bases between. The CDR3 loop is CASSLSLGGPQHF. DNA of the CDR3: TGTGCCAGCAGCTTATCACTCGGTGGGCCCCAGCATTTT.

The CDR3 spells CSVAGTGDYEQYF. Here the CDR3 DNA reads TGCAGCGTTGCAGGGACAGGGGACTACGAGCAGTACTTC. The chain combines TRBV29-1 with TRBJ2-7; 10 nucleotides align to TRBD1. Germline V gene data show CDR1 as SQVTM and CDR2 as ANQGSEA. Trimming took 4 bases from V and 3 from J; bases not matched to a gene: 3. This CDR3 contains 13 residues.

The chain combines TRBV6-5 with TRBJ1-5, with 8 positions matching TRBD1. The CDR3 totals 15 residues. CDR1 and CDR2 (germline): MNHEY, SVGAGI. With 0 bases clipped from V and 6 bases from J, the junction kept 4 bases outside the gene matches. The CDR3 DNA sequence: TGTGCCAGCAGTTACTCTGGGACAGGCACTCAGCCCCAGCATTTT. Translated, it gives CASSYSGTGTQPQHF.

The CDR3 sequence: CASSQAPQGGNEKLFF. CDR3 nucleotide sequence: TGTGCCAGCAGCCAGGCCCCGCAGGGGGGTAATGAAAAACTGTTTTTT. The chain carries TRBV4-2 and TRBJ1-4; 7 bases agree with TRBD1. The CDR3 is 16 residues long. The trim removed 3 bases at V and 4 bases at J, leaving 8 bases unmatched. Germline loops: CDR1 LGHNA, CDR2 YNFKEQ.

The V gene is TRBV6-1, the J gene TRBJ1-5; 10 nucleotides align to TRBD1. Germline values: CDR1 MNHNS, CDR2 SASEGT. The CDR3 spans 15 residues. The V gene end was trimmed by 7 bases and the J gene end by 2 bases; junction bases not matched to a gene: 5. As DNA, the CDR3 is TGTGCCAGCACCGGACAGGGGGTTGGCAATCAGCCCCAGCATTTT. Translating gives CASTGQGVGNQPQHF.

CDR3 nucleotides: TGTGCCAGCAGCTTAGTAACTAGGGGGGATACGCAGTATTTT. Its translation is CASSLVTRGDTQYF. V usage is TRBV7-2 and J usage is TRBJ2-3, with D maybe TRBD1 (6 bases). CDR1 is SGHTA and CDR2 is FQGNSA in the germline V gene. V was cut by 1 base and J by 6 bases, with 11 bases left in between. This CDR3 has 14 amino acids. Complete variable domain (other parts from reference TRBV7-2 and TRBJ2-3): GAGVSQSPSNKVTEKGKDVELRCDPISGHTALYWYRQSLGQGLEFLIYFQGNSAPDKSGLPSDRFSAERTGGSVSTLTIQRTQQEDSAVYLCASSLVTRGDTQYFGPGTRLTVL.

The chain couples TRBV7-9 to TRBJ2-7; D unclear. The germline gives CDR1 SEHNR, CDR2 FQNEAQ (reference sequence). The CDR3 is made up of 13 amino acids. V dropped 1 base and J dropped 3 bases, with 7 bases sitting between them. The CDR3 spells CASSLGQNYEQYF. The CDR3 DNA follows: TGTGCCAGCAGCTTAGGTCAGAACTACGAGCAGTACTTC. Based on the CDR3 plus reference TRBV7-9 and TRBJ2-7, the full variable domain is DTGVSQNPRHKITKRGQNVTFRCDPISEHNRLYWYRQTLGQGPEFLTYFQNEAQLEKSRLLSDRFSAERPKGSFSTLEIQRTEQGDSAMYLCASSLGQNYEQYFGPGTRLTVT.

V usage is TRBV11-2 and J usage is TRBJ2-7, with TRBD1 as a possible D gene (5 bases). V lost 5 bases and J 6 bases, leaving 20 bases between the germline ends. The CDR3 is 15 amino acids. The germline gives CDR1 SGHAT, CDR2 FQNNGV. CDR3 residues: CASSTLRQGTGEQYF. In DNA, the CDR3 is TGTGCCAGCAGCACATTAAGGCAGGGTACGGGCGAGCAGTACTTC.

The V gene is TRBV7-9, the J gene TRBJ2-7; TRBD2 aligns across 14 bases. The ends lost 8 bases at V and 3 bases at J; junction bases unmatched: 0. Germline V CDR1 and CDR2: SEHNR, FQNEAQ (reference sequence). The CDR3 is 13 amino acids. As DNA, the CDR3 is TGTGCCAGCGGACTAGCGGGAGGCTACGAGCAGTACTTC. Translating gives CASGLAGGYEQYF. Using reference TRBV7-9 and TRBJ2-7 for the parts outside the CDR3, the full variable domain is DTGVSQNPRHKITKRGQNVTFRCDPISEHNRLYWYRQTLGQGPEFLTYFQNEAQLEKSRLLSDRFSAERPKGSFSTLEIQRTEQGDSAMYLCASGLAGGYEQYFGPGTRLTVT.

This clone was detected a few times. The V gene is TRBV7-2, the J gene TRBJ1-1; tentatively, D is TRBD1 (5 bases). Trimming cost V 0 bases and J 2 bases, with 7 bases left between them. The CDR3 has 14 amino acids. CDR1 is SGHTA, CDR2 FQGNSA, per germline. This CDR3 reads CASSLARENTEAFF. For the CDR3, the DNA is TGTGCCAGCAGCTTAGCCAGGGAAAACACTGAAGCTTTCTTT. The whole variable domain, remainder taken from reference TRBV7-2 and TRBJ1-1, is GAGVSQSPSNKVTEKGKDVELRCDPISGHTALYWYRQSLGQGLEFLIYFQGNSAPDKSGLPSDRFSAERTGGSVSTLTIQRTQQEDSAVYLCASSLARENTEAFFGQGTRLTVV.

The chain has TRBV6-6 and TRBJ2-7; 8 bases match TRBD2. The CDR3 loop spans 16 amino acids. Trimming removed 5 bases from V and 0 bases from J; junction bases left unmatched: 9. Germline V CDR1 and CDR2: MNHNY, SVGAGI (reference sequence). The CDR3, as DNA: TGTGCCAGCAGTCCGGTGCAGCGGGAGATCTCCTACGAGCAGTACTTC. Its protein is CASSPVQREISYEQYF.

This clone was recorded once. The chain recombines TRBV11-1 with TRBJ1-1, with 12 bases lining up with TRBD1. This CDR3 has 16 residues. V was pared by 6 bases and J by 7 bases, with 12 bases of the junction left unmatched. CDR1 and CDR2 from the germline V gene are SGHAT and FQDESV (reference sequence). CDR3 sequence: CASSEEGQGASDEAFF. As DNA, the CDR3 is TGTGCCAGCAGTGAAGAGGGACAGGGGGCGTCGGATGAAGCTTTCTTT.

CDR3 protein: CASSSGPGPEAFF. For the CDR3, the DNA is TGTGCCAGTAGTTCAGGGCCAGGACCTGAAGCTTTCTTT. The chain has TRBV19 and TRBJ1-1, with D perhaps TRBD1 (5 bases). The germline CDR1 and CDR2 sequences are LNHDA and SQIVND (reference sequence). V was trimmed by 5 bases and J by 6 bases, leaving 13 bases between them. The CDR3 sequence is 13 residues long.

The chain carries TRBV9 and TRBJ2-6, with D hard to call. This CDR3 spans 16 amino acids. Germline V gives CDR1 SGDLS, CDR2 YYNGEE. The ends were cut back, 1 base at V and 0 bases at J, with 8 bases in the middle. The CDR3 DNA sequence: TGTGCCAGCAGCGTATTCAAGAGCTCTGGGGCCAACGTCCTGACTTTC. It yields the protein CASSVFKSSGANVLTF.

The chain has TRBV18 and TRBJ2-5; D might be TRBD2 (6 bases). The V gene's germline CDR1 is KGHSH and CDR2 LQKENI. The V end lost 1 base, the J end lost 5 bases, and 20 bases lay between the germline ends. CDR3 length: 17 amino acids. DNA for the CDR3: TGTGCCAGCTCACCACAGAGGACTACAGGATCCGGCGAGACCCAGTACTTC. It encodes CASSPQRTTGSGETQYF.

V is TRBV28 and J is TRBJ1-5; D might be TRBD1 (6 bases). This CDR3 contains 16 residues. V was cut by 5 bases and J by 1 base, with 15 bases left in between. Per germline, CDR1 MDHEN and CDR2 SYDVKM. CDR3 DNA: TGTGCCAGCAGTCTGACAGGAAAGTGGAGCAATCAGCCCCAGCATTTT. Protein sequence: CASSLTGKWSNQPQHF.

The chain has TRBV7-6 and TRBJ1-2, with 7 bases lining up with TRBD1. Germline V gives CDR1 SGHVS, CDR2 FNYEAQ. After removal of 1 base from V and 4 bases from J, the junction contained 0 bases not matched to a gene. The CDR3 is 13 residues long. The DNA for the CDR3 is TGTGCCAGCAGCTTAGGGACAGGCTATGGCTACACCTTC. Translating gives CASSLGTGYGYTF. Filled out from reference TRBV7-6 and TRBJ1-2, the complete variable domain reads GAGVSQSPRYKVTKRGQDVALRCDPISGHVSLYWYRQALGQGPEFLTYFNYEAQQDKSGLPNDRFSAERPEGSISTLTIQRTEQRDSAMYRCASSLGTGYGYTFGSGTRLTVV.

The rearrangement links TRBV25-1 to TRBJ1-2; the D gene is possibly TRBD1 (6 bases). The CDR3 has 16 amino acids. Trimming took off 2 bases at V and 5 bases at J, with 18 bases between the two ends. The V gene's germline CDR1 is MGHDK and CDR2 SYGVNS. The DNA for the CDR3 is TGTGCCAGCAGTGAAAATGGGGGGGCCGCGGGATATGGCTACACCTTC. This codes for CASSENGGAAGYGYTF.